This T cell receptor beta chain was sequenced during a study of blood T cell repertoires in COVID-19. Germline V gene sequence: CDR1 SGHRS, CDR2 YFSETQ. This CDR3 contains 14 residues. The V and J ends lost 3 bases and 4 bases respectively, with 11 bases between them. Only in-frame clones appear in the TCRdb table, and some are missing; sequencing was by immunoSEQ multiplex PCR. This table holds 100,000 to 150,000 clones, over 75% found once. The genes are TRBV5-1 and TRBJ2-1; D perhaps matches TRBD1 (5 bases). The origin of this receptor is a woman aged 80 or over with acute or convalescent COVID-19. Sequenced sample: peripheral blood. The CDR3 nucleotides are TGCGCCAGCAGCTCAGGGAAGGAATACAATGAGCAGTTCTTC. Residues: CASSSGKEYNEQFF.